This T cell receptor (beta chain) emerged from a study of CD8 T cells in ankylosing spondylitis. TCRdb independently ran MiXCR on the 5' RACE reads; one entry per CDR3 protein. This table holds around 90,000 distinct CDR3 sequences, under 30% found once. The TCR sequence derives from a male donor with ankylosing spondylitis or in good health (not recorded which). Sequencing used blood, either unsorted or a sorted T cell fraction (not recorded which).

CDR3 loop: CASSYSRSGGYTDTQYF. The CDR3 nucleotides are TGTGCCAGCAGTTACTCGAGGAGCGGGGGCTACACAGATACGCAGTATTTT. The J gene is TRBJ2-3, the V gene TRBV6-5; 8 bases are a match to TRBD2. CDR3 length: 17 amino acids. The J segment lost 2 bases and the V segment lost 0 bases, leaving 7 bases of the junction unmatched. The germline gives CDR1 MNHEY, CDR2 SVGAGI.